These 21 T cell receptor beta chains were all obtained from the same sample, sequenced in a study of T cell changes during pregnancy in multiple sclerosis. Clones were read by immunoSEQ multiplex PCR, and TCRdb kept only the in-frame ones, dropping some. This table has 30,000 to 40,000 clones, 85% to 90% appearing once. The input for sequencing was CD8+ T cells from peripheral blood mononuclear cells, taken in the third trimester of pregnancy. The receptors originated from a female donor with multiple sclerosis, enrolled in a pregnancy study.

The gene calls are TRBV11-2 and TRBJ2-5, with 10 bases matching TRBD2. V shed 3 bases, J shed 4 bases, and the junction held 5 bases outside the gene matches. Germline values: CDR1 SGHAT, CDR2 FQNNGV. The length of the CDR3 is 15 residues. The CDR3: CASSFLAGGPETQYF. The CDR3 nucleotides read TGTGCCAGCAGCTTCTTAGCGGGGGGCCCAGAGACCCAGTACTTC. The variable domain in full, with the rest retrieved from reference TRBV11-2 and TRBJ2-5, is EAGVAQSPRYKIIEKRQSVAFWCNPISGHATLYWYQQILGQGPKLLIQFQNNGVVDDSQLPKDRFSAERLKGVDSTLKIQPAKLEDSAVYLCASSFLAGGPETQYFGPGTRLLVL.

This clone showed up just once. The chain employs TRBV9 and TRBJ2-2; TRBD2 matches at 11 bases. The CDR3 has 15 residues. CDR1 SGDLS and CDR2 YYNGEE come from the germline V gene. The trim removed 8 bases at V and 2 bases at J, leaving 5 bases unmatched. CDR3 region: CARSSGGHNTGELFF. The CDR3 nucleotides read TGTGCCAGATCTAGCGGGGGGCACAACACCGGGGAGCTGTTTTTT.

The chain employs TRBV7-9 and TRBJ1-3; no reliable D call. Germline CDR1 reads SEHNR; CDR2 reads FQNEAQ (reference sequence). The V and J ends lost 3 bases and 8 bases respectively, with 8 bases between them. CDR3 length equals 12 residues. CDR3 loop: CASSLGTDTIYF. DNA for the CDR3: TGTGCCAGCAGCTTGGGCACCGACACCATATATTTT.

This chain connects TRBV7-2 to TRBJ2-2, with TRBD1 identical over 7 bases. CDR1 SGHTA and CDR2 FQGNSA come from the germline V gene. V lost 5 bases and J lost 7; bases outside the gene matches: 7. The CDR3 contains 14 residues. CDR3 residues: CASSHTQGFGELFF. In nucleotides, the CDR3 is TGTGCCAGCAGCCACACACAGGGGTTCGGGGAGCTGTTTTTT.

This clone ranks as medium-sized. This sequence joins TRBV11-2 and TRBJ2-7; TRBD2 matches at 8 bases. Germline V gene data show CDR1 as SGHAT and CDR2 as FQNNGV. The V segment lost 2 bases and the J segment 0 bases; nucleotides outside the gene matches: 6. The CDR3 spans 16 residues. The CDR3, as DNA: TGTGCCAGCAGCTTACTGAGCGGGGGTCCCTCCTACGAGCAGTACTTC. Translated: CASSLLSGGPSYEQYF.

CDR3 sequence (DNA): TGCGCCAGCAGCCAGGGGCCGGCGGAGAGCTCCTACGAGCAGTACTTC. It yields the protein CASSQGPAESSYEQYF. The J gene is TRBJ2-7, the V gene TRBV4-1; tentatively, D is TRBD1 (5 bases). Germline CDR1 is MGHRA and CDR2 is YSYEKL. V was cut by 3 bases and J by 0 bases, with 15 bases left in between. This CDR3 comprises 16 residues.

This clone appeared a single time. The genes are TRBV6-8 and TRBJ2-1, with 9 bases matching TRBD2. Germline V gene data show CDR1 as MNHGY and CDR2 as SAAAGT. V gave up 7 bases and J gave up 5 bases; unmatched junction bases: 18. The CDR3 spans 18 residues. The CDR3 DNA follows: TGTGCCAGCATCCCTGGCACTAGCGGGCCCAAAAAAAACAATGAGCAGTTCTTC. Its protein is CASIPGTSGPKKNNEQFF.

The CDR3 sequence is CASSVASTDTQYF. For the CDR3, the DNA is TGTGCCAGCAGCGTGGCTAGCACAGATACGCAGTATTTT. The chain combines TRBV5-6 with TRBJ2-3; D unresolved. Per the germline V gene, CDR1 is SGHDT and CDR2 is YYEEEE. The CDR3 loop spans 13 amino acids. V shed 4 bases and J shed 0 bases, with 6 bases lying between them. The full variable domain, in which reference TRBV5-6 and TRBJ2-3 provide the parts outside the CDR3, is DAGVTQSPTHLIKTRGQQVTLRCSPKSGHDTVSWYQQALGQGPQFIFQYYEEEERQRGNFPDRFSGHQFPNYSSELNVNALLLGDSALYLCASSVASTDTQYFGPGTRLTVL.

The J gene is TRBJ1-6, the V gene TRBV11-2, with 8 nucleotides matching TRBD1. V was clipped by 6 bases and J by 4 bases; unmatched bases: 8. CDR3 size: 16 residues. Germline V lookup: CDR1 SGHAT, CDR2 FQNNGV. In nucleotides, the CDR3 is TGTGCCAGCAGTTATCGGACAGGGTGGTATAATTCACCCCTCCACTTT. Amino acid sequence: CASSYRTGWYNSPLHF.

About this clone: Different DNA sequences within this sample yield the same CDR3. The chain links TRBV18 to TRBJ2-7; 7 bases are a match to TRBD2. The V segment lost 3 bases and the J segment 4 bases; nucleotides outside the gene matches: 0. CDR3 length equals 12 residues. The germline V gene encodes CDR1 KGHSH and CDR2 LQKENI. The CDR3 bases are TGTGCCAGCTCACCCGGGGGGTACGAGCAGTACTTC. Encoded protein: CASSPGGYEQYF.

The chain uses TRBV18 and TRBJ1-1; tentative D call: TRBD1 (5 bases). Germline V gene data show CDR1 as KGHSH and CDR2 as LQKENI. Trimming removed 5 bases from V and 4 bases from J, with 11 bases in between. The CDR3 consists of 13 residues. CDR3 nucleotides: TGTGCCAGCTCATATGTGGGGGGCACTGAAGCTTTCTTT. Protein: CASSYVGGTEAFF.

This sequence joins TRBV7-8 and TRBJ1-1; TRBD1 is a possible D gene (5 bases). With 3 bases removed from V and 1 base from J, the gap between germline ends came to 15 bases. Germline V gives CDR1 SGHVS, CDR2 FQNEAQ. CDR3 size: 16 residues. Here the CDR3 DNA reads TGTGCCAGCAGCTTCTGGGGGGTAGGCAGGAACACTGAAGCTTTCTTT. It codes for CASSFWGVGRNTEAFF.

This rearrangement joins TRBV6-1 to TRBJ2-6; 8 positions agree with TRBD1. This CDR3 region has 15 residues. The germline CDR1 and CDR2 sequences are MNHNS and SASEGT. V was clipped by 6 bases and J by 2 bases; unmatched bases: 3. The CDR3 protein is CASSDRGTGANVLTF. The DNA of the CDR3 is TGTGCCAGCAGCGACAGGGGAACTGGGGCCAACGTCCTGACTTTC.

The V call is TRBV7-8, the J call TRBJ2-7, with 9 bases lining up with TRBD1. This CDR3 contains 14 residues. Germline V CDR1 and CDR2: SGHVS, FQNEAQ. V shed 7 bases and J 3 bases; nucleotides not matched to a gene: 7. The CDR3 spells CASTPGTGFYEQYF. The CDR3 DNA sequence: TGTGCCAGCACCCCCGGGACAGGGTTCTACGAGCAGTACTTC.

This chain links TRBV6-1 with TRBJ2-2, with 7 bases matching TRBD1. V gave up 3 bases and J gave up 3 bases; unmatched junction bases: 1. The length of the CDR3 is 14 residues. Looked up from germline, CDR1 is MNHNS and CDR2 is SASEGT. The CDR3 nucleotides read TGTGCCAGCAGTGACCAGGGGGACACCGGGGAGCTGTTTTTT. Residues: CASSDQGDTGELFF.

In DNA form, the CDR3 reads TGCGCCAGCAGACAGACAGGGGGAATGAACACTGAAGCTTTCTTT. It codes for CASRQTGGMNTEAFF. The V gene is TRBV5-1, the J gene TRBJ1-1; TRBD1 matches at 9 bases. This CDR3 region has 15 residues. Germline-derived CDR1 and CDR2 are SGHRS and YFSETQ. V lost 5 bases to trimming and J lost 0 bases; unmatched junction nucleotides: 5.

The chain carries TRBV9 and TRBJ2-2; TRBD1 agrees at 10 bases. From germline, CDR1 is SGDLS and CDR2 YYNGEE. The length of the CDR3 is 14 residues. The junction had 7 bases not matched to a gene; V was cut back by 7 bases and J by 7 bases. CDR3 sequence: CASGGQGQGGELFF. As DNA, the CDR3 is TGTGCCAGCGGGGGACAGGGGCAGGGCGGGGAGCTGTTTTTT.

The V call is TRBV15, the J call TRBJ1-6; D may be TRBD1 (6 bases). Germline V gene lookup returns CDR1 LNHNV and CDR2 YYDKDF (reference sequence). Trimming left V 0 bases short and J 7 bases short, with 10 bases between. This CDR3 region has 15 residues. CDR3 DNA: TGTGCCACCAGCAGAGAACAGGGAGCAAATTCACCCCTCCACTTT. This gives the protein CATSREQGANSPLHF.

The CDR3 bases are TGCGCCAGCAGCCAGAGGGGGGGTGGTCAGCCCCAGCATTTT. This codes for CASSQRGGGQPQHF. The V and J genes are TRBV4-3 and TRBJ1-5; possible D gene TRBD1, 6 bases. This CDR3 comprises 14 residues. Germline values: CDR1 LGHNA, CDR2 YSLEER. V was cut by 3 bases and J by 6 bases, with 12 bases left in between.

The DNA of the CDR3 is TGTGCCAGCAGCTTAGAGGGGCTGGGACTGGACGAGCAGTACTTC. Protein product: CASSLEGLGLDEQYF. The chain recombines TRBV7-2 with TRBJ2-7; D perhaps matches TRBD2 (6 bases). The CDR3 length is 15 residues. Germline CDR1 is SGHTA and CDR2 is FQGNSA. Trimming removed 1 base at V and 5 bases at J, with 15 bases between.

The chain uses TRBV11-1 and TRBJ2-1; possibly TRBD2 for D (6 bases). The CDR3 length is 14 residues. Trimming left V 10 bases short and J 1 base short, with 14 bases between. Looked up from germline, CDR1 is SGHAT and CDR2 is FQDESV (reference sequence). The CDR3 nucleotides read TGTGCCATTACTATGGGGGGTTCCTACAATGAGCAGTTCTTC. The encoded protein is CAITMGGSYNEQFF.